Each of the 5 T cell receptor beta chains below was sequenced from the same sample in a study of PD-1 blockade in classical Hodgkin lymphoma. The time point here: newly diagnosed, previously untreated cHL patient sample. Thawed PBMCs yielded CD4+ T cells through magnetic negative selection. Produced via immunoSEQ multiplex PCR; TCRdb's table is partial and in-frame only. The table includes about 24,000 clones, 91% detected once. Sequencing was done on a sample of CD4+ T cells from blood. These receptors all come from a human donor with classical Hodgkin lymphoma.

This clone showed up just once. The V gene is TRBV28, the J gene TRBJ1-6; tentative D call: TRBD1 (6 bases). V was cut by 6 bases and J by 10 bases, with 16 bases left in between. Germline V gene sequence: CDR1 MDHEN, CDR2 SYDVKM. The CDR3 covers 14 residues. CDR3 loop: CASRAPQGYSPLHF. Here the CDR3 DNA reads TGTGCCAGCAGAGCCCCACAGGGCTACTCACCCCTCCACTTT. Full variable domain (remainder filled in from reference TRBV28 and TRBJ1-6): DVKVTQSSRYLVKRTGEKVFLECVQDMDHENMFWYRQDPGLGLRLIYFSYDVKMKEKGDIPEGYSVSREKKERFSLILESASTNQTSMYLCASRAPQGYSPLHFGNGTRLTVT.

This chain links TRBV7-8 with TRBJ1-5; 8 bases match TRBD1. Germline V CDR1 and CDR2: SGHVS, FQNEAQ. This CDR3 is built from 18 residues. After removal of 0 bases from V and 4 bases from J, the junction contained 11 bases not matched to a gene. CDR3 residues: CASSLALGRGRGNQPQHF. The CDR3 region has the DNA TGTGCCAGCAGCTTAGCGTTGGGCAGGGGGCGCGGGAATCAGCCCCAGCATTTT.

V usage is TRBV2 and J usage is TRBJ2-7, with D hard to call. CDR3 size: 13 residues. V lost 9 bases and J lost 2, with 14 bases in between. CDR1 SNHLY and CDR2 FYNNEI come from the germline V gene. The CDR3 nucleotides read TGTGCCAGTAGGACGCCTAGGGCCTACGAGCAGTACTTC. Translation: CASRTPRAYEQYF.

CDR3 loop: CASSPSLAGYGYTF. The CDR3 DNA is TGTGCCAGCAGTCCGTCCCTGGCAGGCTATGGCTACACCTTC. The V gene is TRBV28, the J gene TRBJ1-2; the D is unclear. V lost 5 bases, J lost 4 bases, and 14 bases lay in between. CDR3 length equals 14 residues. Germline lookup yields CDR1 MDHEN and CDR2 SYDVKM.

The V gene is TRBV15, the J gene TRBJ2-2; TRBD1 might be the D (6 bases). CDR1 is LNHNV, CDR2 YYDKDF, per germline (reference sequence). Trimming removed 6 bases from V and 1 base from J, with 12 bases in between. The CDR3 extends over 15 amino acids. CDR3: CATRSDSKNTGELFF. CDR3 in DNA: TGTGCCACCAGATCGGACAGTAAGAACACCGGGGAGCTGTTTTTT. Using reference TRBV15 and TRBJ2-2 for the parts outside the CDR3, the full variable domain is DAMVIQNPRYQVTQFGKPVTLSCSQTLNHNVMYWYQQKSSQAPKLLFHYYDKDFNNEADTPDNFQSRRPNTSFCFLDIRSPGLGDTAMYLCATRSDSKNTGELFFGEGSRLTVL.